These 23 T cell receptor beta chains were all obtained from the same sample, sequenced in a study of T-cell reconstitution after alpha-beta-depleted transplantation in children (dated by TCRdb to about 2016). Read against the paper, the sample's treatment or condition label means: allogeneic hematopoietic cell transplantation with graft depleted of TCRalphabeta T cells and CD19 B cells. Libraries were constructed by PCR. The instrument was an Illumina HiSeq 2500. To normalize quantification of the TCRbeta repertoire, the TCR libraries were built with molecular barcoding that relied on unique molecular identifiers. TCRdb ran its own pipeline on the public reads, namely fastp trimming at Q25 and MiXCR clone calling, and kept in-frame beta chains. Rows with one shared CDR3 protein collapse into an entry with the most common genes and DNA. The sample includes about 240,000 distinct CDR3 sequences, with under 30% observed a single time. Clones ranked in the top ten supply more than 2% of the sample.

The specimen was PBMCs, collected before TCRalphabeta/CD19-depleted stem cell transplant. These receptor sequences come from a girl aged 2 to 9 with Fanconi anemia, due to receive a stem cell transplant.

This clonotype was picked up many times. CDR3 residues: CASSFRGEFHEQFF. The DNA for the CDR3 is TGTGCCAGCAGTTTCAGGGGGGAATTTCATGAGCAGTTCTTC. The chain joins TRBV12-3 or TRBV12-4 to TRBJ2-1, with TRBD1 as a possible D gene (7 bases). Deletions cut 3 bases from V and 8 bases from J, with 14 bases between. The CDR3 length is 14 residues.

This clonotype was picked up many times. J is TRBJ2-7 and V is TRBV18; no clear D gene. Germline CDR1 is KGHSH and CDR2 is LQKENI. Trimming pared 3 bases from V and 2 bases from J, leaving 5 bases between. The CDR3 sequence is 12 residues long. The CDR3 DNA is TGTGCCAGCTCACCGTTCCCCTACGAGCAGTACTTC. Protein: CASSPFPYEQYF.

V is TRBV18 and J is TRBJ2-7; TRBD1 matches 7 bases. The CDR3 totals 16 residues. Trimming at V came to 4 bases and at J to 5 bases, leaving 14 bases not matched to a gene. CDR1 is KGHSH and CDR2 is LQKENI in the germline V gene. The CDR3 here is CASSRSTGVTTNEQYF. The CDR3 region has the DNA TGTGCCAGCTCACGGTCCACAGGGGTCACCACTAACGAGCAGTACTTC.

The chain is built from TRBV28 and TRBJ2-7, with TRBD1 matching over 7 bases. Germline V gene lookup returns CDR1 MDHEN and CDR2 SYDVKM. J lost 6 bases, V lost 5 bases, and 4 bases had no gene match. This CDR3 is built from 12 residues. The CDR3 spells CASSEQGTEQYF. The DNA of the CDR3 is TGTGCCAGCAGTGAACAGGGGACCGAGCAGTACTTC. Full variable domain (remainder filled in from reference TRBV28 and TRBJ2-7): DVKVTQSSRYLVKRTGEKVFLECVQDMDHENMFWYRQDPGLGLRLIYFSYDVKMKEKGDIPEGYSVSREKKERFSLILESASTNQTSMYLCASSEQGTEQYFGPGTRLTVT.

There are many counts of this clonotype. The chain employs TRBV29-1 and TRBJ2-7; D gene uncertain. Germline-derived CDR1 and CDR2 are SQVTM and ANQGSEA. The CDR3 is 12 residues long. V lost 4 bases and J 3 bases, leaving 10 bases between the germline ends. This chain's CDR3 is CSVGGPYYEQYF. CDR3 DNA: TGCAGCGTTGGCGGACCGTACTACGAGCAGTACTTC.

The rearrangement joins TRBV5-1 to TRBJ2-1; 7 bases align to TRBD1. This CDR3 has 14 amino acids. Germline assignment: CDR1 SGHRS and CDR2 YFSETQ. Losses at the gene ends were 3 bases for V and 4 bases for J; bases not matched to a gene: 4. CDR3 sequence reads: CASSYRDSYNEQFF. The CDR3 region has the DNA TGCGCCAGCAGCTACCGGGACAGTTACAATGAGCAGTTCTTC.

In this sample, this clonotype turned up many times. The genes are TRBV12-3 or TRBV12-4 and TRBJ2-6; TRBD2 might be the D (6 bases). V lost 3 bases and J 0 bases, leaving 15 bases between the germline ends. The CDR3 runs 18 residues. The CDR3 DNA sequence: TGTGCCAGCAGTTTTGGCCGACTAGGAGCCTCTGGGGCCAACGTCCTGACTTTC. This codes for CASSFGRLGASGANVLTF.

This clonotype has more than one count but fewer than ten. The chain couples TRBV28 to TRBJ2-3, with 8 bases lining up with TRBD1. Germline lookup yields CDR1 MDHEN and CDR2 SYDVKM. V shed 5 bases and J 0 bases; nucleotides not matched to a gene: 4. CDR3 size: 15 residues. The CDR3 sequence: CASSRTGRSTDTQYF. CDR3 nucleotide sequence: TGTGCCAGCAGTCGGACAGGGCGGAGCACAGATACGCAGTATTTT.

This clonotype was seen only a few times. The rearrangement joins TRBV28 to TRBJ2-1; 10 positions match TRBD2. V lost 0 bases and J lost 9; bases outside the gene matches: 2. The CDR3 extends over 14 amino acids. Germline CDR1 and CDR2: MDHEN and SYDVKM. CDR3: CASSLWASGGEQFF. Here the CDR3 DNA reads TGTGCCAGCAGTTTATGGGCTAGCGGGGGTGAGCAGTTCTTC. The variable domain in full, with the rest retrieved from reference TRBV28 and TRBJ2-1, is DVKVTQSSRYLVKRTGEKVFLECVQDMDHENMFWYRQDPGLGLRLIYFSYDVKMKEKGDIPEGYSVSREKKERFSLILESASTNQTSMYLCASSLWASGGEQFFGPGTRLTVL.

This sequence joins TRBV29-1 and TRBJ2-5; perhaps D is TRBD1 or TRBD2 (5 bases each). The V gene's germline CDR1 is SQVTM and CDR2 ANQGSEA. The CDR3 runs 15 residues. Trimming stripped 3 bases from V and 1 base from J, with 15 bases between. The CDR3 sequence: CSVEETGRFQETQYF. CDR3 sequence (DNA): TGCAGCGTTGAGGAAACGGGACGGTTCCAAGAGACCCAGTACTTC.

The rearrangement uses TRBV15 and TRBJ2-1; D is uncertain. Trimming took 1 base from V and 5 from J, leaving 12 bases between them. Germline CDR1 LNHNV, CDR2 YYDKDF (reference sequence). The CDR3 has 15 amino acids. The CDR3 bases are TGTGCCACCAGCAGAGTTAAACCCGGACACAATGAGCAGTTCTTC. Translated: CATSRVKPGHNEQFF.

This clonotype was picked up many times. The chain uses TRBV20-1 and TRBJ1-6, with D possibly matching TRBD1 (5 bases). The CDR3 is made up of 13 amino acids. Germline V CDR1 and CDR2: DFQATT, SNEGSKA (reference sequence). V was cut by 1 base and J by 8 bases, with 9 bases left in between. CDR3 amino acids: CSARVQGHSPLHF. CDR3 in DNA: TGCAGTGCTAGAGTGCAGGGTCATTCACCCCTCCACTTT.

The rearrangement uses TRBV7-2 and TRBJ2-5; TRBD2 agrees at 8 bases. CDR3 length equals 14 residues. The ends lost 3 bases at V and 3 bases at J; junction bases unmatched: 3. The germline gives CDR1 SGHTA, CDR2 FQGNSA. The CDR3 bases are TGTGCCAGCAGCTTTACGGGGGGGAAAGAGACCCAGTACTTC. Translating it yields CASSFTGGKETQYF. The full variable domain, with the rest looked up from reference TRBV7-2 and TRBJ2-5, is GAGVSQSPSNKVTEKGKDVELRCDPISGHTALYWYRQSLGQGLEFLIYFQGNSAPDKSGLPSDRFSAERTGGSVSTLTIQRTQQEDSAVYLCASSFTGGKETQYFGPGTRLLVL.

The DNA of the CDR3 is TGCAGTGCTAGTAAACCACTAGATAACAATGAGCAGTTCTTC. It yields the protein CSASKPLDNNEQFF. V usage is TRBV20-1 and J usage is TRBJ2-1, with D maybe TRBD2 (5 bases). CDR3 size: 14 residues. Germline V gives CDR1 DFQATT, CDR2 SNEGSKA (reference sequence). Between the trimmed V and J ends, which lost 3 bases and 5 bases, there was a span of 14 bases.

The chain combines TRBV20-1 with TRBJ2-1, with 10 nucleotides matching TRBD2. The CDR3 is 16 residues long. V shed 2 bases and J 4 bases; nucleotides not matched to a gene: 8. Per germline, CDR1 DFQATT and CDR2 SNEGSKA (reference sequence). The CDR3 DNA sequence: TGCAGTGCTAGATCGAGGACTAGCGGAAATTACAATGAGCAGTTCTTC. It translates to CSARSRTSGNYNEQFF.

This clonotype turned up a few times. This chain uses TRBV7-9 with TRBJ2-5; 7 bases match TRBD1. The CDR3 totals 16 residues. Germline CDR1 and CDR2: SEHNR and FQNEAQ (reference sequence). Germline trimming cut 6 bases from V and 3 bases from J; bases unmatched to any gene: 13. Here the CDR3 reads CASRPHFRDREETQYF. CDR3 nucleotides: TGTGCCAGCAGGCCCCACTTCCGGGACAGAGAAGAGACCCAGTACTTC. The entire variable domain, with the rest obtained from reference TRBV7-9 and TRBJ2-5, is as follows: DTGVSQNPRHKITKRGQNVTFRCDPISEHNRLYWYRQTLGQGPEFLTYFQNEAQLEKSRLLSDRFSAERPKGSFSTLEIQRTEQGDSAMYLCASRPHFRDREETQYFGPGTRLLVL.

This clonotype showed up many times. The chain combines TRBV20-1 with TRBJ2-1; TRBD2 matches 9 bases. V was clipped by 3 bases and J by 7 bases; unmatched bases: 10. Germline V gene data show CDR1 as DFQATT and CDR2 as SNEGSKA (reference sequence). This CDR3 spans 15 amino acids. The DNA of the CDR3 is TGCAGTGCTAGTGCGGGGGGGCCCCTTGTGAATGAGCAGTTCTTC. Residues: CSASAGGPLVNEQFF.

In this sample, this clonotype turned up many times. The chain uses TRBV6-5 and TRBJ2-5, with D perhaps matching TRBD1 or TRBD2 (5 bases each). Looked up from germline, CDR1 is MNHEY and CDR2 is SVGAGI. Trimming pared 2 bases from V and 4 bases from J, leaving 11 bases between. The CDR3 sequence is 14 residues long. The CDR3 DNA sequence: TGTGCCAGCAGTTACCCCGGGGACGGAGAGACCCAGTACTTC. Its translation: CASSYPGDGETQYF.

The sample holds many counts of this clonotype. The chain links TRBV25-1 to TRBJ2-7, with TRBD2 matching 14 bases. In germline, CDR1 is MGHDK, CDR2 SYGVNS. The trim removed 6 bases at V and 6 bases at J, leaving 10 bases unmatched. This CDR3 has 16 residues. This CDR3 is CASRSTGLAGVREQYF. The CDR3 nucleotides are TGTGCCAGCAGATCGACGGGACTAGCGGGAGTTCGCGAGCAGTACTTC.

V gene TRBV20-1 combines with J gene TRBJ2-7; possible D gene TRBD2, 5 bases. The V gene lost 5 bases and the J gene lost 3 bases, with 14 bases spanning the gap. Germline-derived CDR1 and CDR2 are DFQATT and SNEGSKA (reference sequence). This CDR3 spans 13 amino acids. CDR3 residues: CSAELDSGYEQYF. Here the CDR3 DNA reads TGCAGTGCTGAGCTGGACTCGGGCTACGAGCAGTACTTC.

This clonotype has a count of ten or more. The genes are TRBV6-5 and TRBJ2-7, with TRBD1 matching over 12 bases. The germline gives CDR1 MNHEY, CDR2 SVGAGI. The V segment lost 2 bases and the J segment 4 bases; nucleotides outside the gene matches: 6. This CDR3 spans 16 amino acids. Here the CDR3 DNA reads TGTGCCAGCAGTTACCTTGGGACAGGGGGCGGGTACGAGCAGTACTTC. Its translation: CASSYLGTGGGYEQYF.

This clonotype was recorded at least ten times. The chain employs TRBV7-2 and TRBJ2-1; tentatively, D is TRBD1 or TRBD2 (5 bases each). Germline loops: CDR1 SGHTA, CDR2 FQGNSA. The ends were cut back, 6 bases at V and 7 bases at J, with 10 bases in the middle. The CDR3 has 12 residues. In DNA form, the CDR3 reads TGTGCCAGCAGATTCTGGGGGAATGAGCAGTTCTTC. Protein: CASRFWGNEQFF.

This clonotype was seen repeatedly, ten times or more. This sequence joins TRBV25-1 and TRBJ2-7; no clear D gene. This CDR3 has 16 amino acids. Germline values: CDR1 MGHDK, CDR2 SYGVNS. Trimming stripped 6 bases from V and 2 bases from J, with 20 bases between. The CDR3 bases are TGTGCCAGCAGCCCCTCGGGCACGCCAAATGCCTACGAGCAGTACTTC. This gives the protein CASSPSGTPNAYEQYF.